The 18 T cell receptor beta chains below were found in one sample sequenced in a study of shared clonotypes between healthy human individuals. Produced via immunoSEQ multiplex PCR; TCRdb's table is partial and in-frame only. The sample has some 510,000 clones, 79% seen once; the top ten hold 13%. The source material was PBMCs. These receptor sequences come from a middle-aged woman in good health. Some clones in this sample may be carry-over from other donors' samples.

The chain joins TRBV18 to TRBJ2-3; D may be TRBD2 (6 bases). V lost 4 bases, J lost 5 bases, and 13 bases lay in between. The CDR3 covers 14 residues. The V gene's germline CDR1 is KGHSH and CDR2 LQKENI. The chain's CDR3 is CASSREGAGDTQYF. DNA of the CDR3: TGTGCCAGCTCACGCGAGGGAGCGGGAGATACGCAGTATTTT.

The chain combines TRBV11-3 with TRBJ1-6; 7 nucleotides match TRBD1. This CDR3 has 13 amino acids. Germline V CDR1 and CDR2: SGHNT, YENEEA. V trimming: 5 bases; J trimming: 11 bases; junction bases outside the gene matches: 6. CDR3 amino acids: CASSADGTAPLHF. DNA of the CDR3: TGTGCCAGCAGCGCAGACGGGACAGCACCCCTCCACTTT.

This clone has only one observation. CDR3 loop: CASSQPSGGGANVLTF. The DNA for the CDR3 is TGTGCCAGCAGCCAACCCTCAGGAGGAGGGGCCAACGTCCTGACTTTC. The chain couples TRBV28 to TRBJ2-6, with D tentatively TRBD2 (5 bases). CDR3 size: 16 residues. Trimming cost V 6 bases and J 4 bases, with 16 bases left between them. Germline assignment: CDR1 MDHEN and CDR2 SYDVKM.

This chain uses TRBV9 with TRBJ1-1; 8 nucleotides agree with TRBD1. The CDR3 is 14 amino acids. Germline loops: CDR1 SGDLS, CDR2 YYNGEE. The V segment lost 4 bases and the J segment 11 bases; nucleotides outside the gene matches: 13. The CDR3 sequence is CASSSGQGSAMAFF. As DNA, the CDR3 is TGTGCCAGCAGCTCCGGACAGGGCTCGGCGATGGCTTTCTTT.

The chain is built from TRBV7-9 and TRBJ1-1; D unresolved. V was trimmed by 3 bases and J by 11 bases, leaving 16 bases between them. CDR1 and CDR2 (germline): SEHNR, FQNEAQ (reference sequence). The CDR3 has 13 amino acids. The CDR3, as DNA: TGTGCCAGCAGCTTCGCCGGGCCTTACGGGGCTTTCTTT. Translating gives CASSFAGPYGAFF.

The gene calls are TRBV28 and TRBJ2-5, with 7 nucleotides matching TRBD1. CDR1 and CDR2 (germline): MDHEN, SYDVKM. The CDR3 covers 14 residues. J lost 7 bases, V lost 5 bases, and 10 bases had no gene match. CDR3 bases: TGTGCCAGCAGTAAACAGGGGACGTATGGGACCCAGTACTTC. Its protein product is CASSKQGTYGTQYF.

The chain recombines TRBV7-9 with TRBJ2-1, with 8 bases fitting TRBD2. Trimming took 4 bases from V and 7 from J; bases not matched to a gene: 9. Germline assignment: CDR1 SEHNR and CDR2 FQNEAQ (reference sequence). There are 15 residues in the CDR3. CDR3 DNA sequence: TGTGCCAGCAGCTCCGATCGGGGGGGTTGGAATGAGCAGTTCTTC. Translated: CASSSDRGGWNEQFF.

The CDR3 protein is CASNQSLRGKDTGELFF. The CDR3 DNA is TGTGCCAGCAACCAATCCCTTCGGGGTAAGGACACCGGGGAGCTGTTTTTT. The chain uses TRBV28 and TRBJ2-2; D possibly corresponds to TRBD2 (5 bases). The germline V gene has CDR1 MDHEN and CDR2 SYDVKM. V was cut by 7 bases and J by 3 bases, with 21 bases left in between. The CDR3 totals 17 residues.

The chain has TRBV10-3 and TRBJ1-6; maybe TRBD1 (5 bases). The CDR3 extends over 15 amino acids. V was trimmed by 2 bases and J by 7 bases, leaving 12 bases between them. Germline CDR1 reads ENHRY; CDR2 reads SYGVKD. The CDR3 DNA reads TGTGCCATCAGTGAGAGAACCCGACAGAATTCACCCCTCCACTTT. This codes for CAISERTRQNSPLHF.

The chain is built from TRBV28 and TRBJ2-5, with D perhaps matching TRBD2 (6 bases). Trimming removed 6 bases from V and 1 base from J, with 15 bases in between. The germline V gene encodes CDR1 MDHEN and CDR2 SYDVKM. CDR3 length equals 15 residues. The CDR3 protein is CASSFGGTVQETQYF. The CDR3 DNA reads TGTGCCAGCAGCTTCGGAGGGACTGTCCAAGAGACCCAGTACTTC.

The rearrangement uses TRBV7-2 and TRBJ1-5; D is unresolved. CDR1 is SGHTA and CDR2 is FQGNSA in the germline V gene. This CDR3 spans 13 amino acids. Trimming removed 0 bases at V and 4 bases at J, with 4 bases between. The CDR3 is CASSLALNQPQHF. The CDR3 nucleotides read TGTGCCAGCAGCTTAGCTTTGAATCAGCCCCAGCATTTT. Variable domain in full (rest from reference TRBV7-2 and TRBJ1-5): GAGVSQSPSNKVTEKGKDVELRCDPISGHTALYWYRQSLGQGLEFLIYFQGNSAPDKSGLPSDRFSAERTGGSVSTLTIQRTQQEDSAVYLCASSLALNQPQHFGDGTRLSIL.

This clone was seen a few times. The genes are TRBV5-6 and TRBJ1-4; tentatively, D is TRBD1 (5 bases). The CDR3 runs 14 residues. Trimming removed 4 bases from V and 4 bases from J, with 11 bases in between. Looked up from germline, CDR1 is SGHDT and CDR2 is YYEEEE. Written as DNA, the CDR3 is TGTGCCAGCAGCCTCCGGGGGGGTAATGAAAAACTGTTTTTT. Residues: CASSLRGGNEKLFF.

The chain is built from TRBV6-5 and TRBJ1-2; the D gene is possibly TRBD1 (5 bases). This CDR3 is built from 12 residues. CDR1 MNHEY and CDR2 SVGAGI come from the germline V gene. The germline V and J ends were trimmed by 10 bases and 4 bases, with 13 bases remaining between them. CDR3 sequence: CAKQLGVYGYTF. CDR3 nucleotides: TGTGCCAAGCAACTGGGGGTCTATGGCTACACCTTC.

A few counts support this clone. The chain combines TRBV5-1 with TRBJ1-2; 7 nucleotides agree with TRBD1. The ends lost 5 bases at V and 2 bases at J; junction bases unmatched: 3. This CDR3 spans 13 amino acids. Looked up from germline, CDR1 is SGHRS and CDR2 is YFSETQ. The CDR3 loop reads CASSSTGNYGYTF. DNA for the CDR3: TGCGCCAGCAGTTCGACAGGGAACTATGGCTACACCTTC.

The chain employs TRBV14 and TRBJ2-5; D perhaps matches TRBD2 (5 bases). Germline assignment: CDR1 SGHDN and CDR2 FVKESK. V was clipped by 0 bases and J by 5 bases, with 16 bases between them. The CDR3 runs 16 residues. This chain's CDR3 is CASSQDKAASRETQYF. The CDR3 coding sequence is TGTGCCAGCAGCCAAGATAAGGCGGCTAGCAGGGAGACCCAGTACTTC.

The chain couples TRBV10-3 to TRBJ2-5; D ambiguous. The CDR3 has 10 amino acids. Germline V CDR1 and CDR2: ENHRY, SYGVKD. V gave up 9 bases and J gave up 5 bases, with 7 bases separating them. For the CDR3, the DNA is TGTGCCATAGAAGCGGAGACCCAGTACTTC. This codes for CAIEAETQYF.

This clone was seen only a few times. This chain joins TRBV27 and TRBJ1-1; a weak D match, TRBD1 (5 bases). This CDR3 contains 14 residues. Germline CDR1 MNHEY, CDR2 SMNVEV (reference sequence). V was cut by 0 bases and J by 6 bases, with 11 bases left in between. CDR3 bases: TGTGCCAGCAGTTTATCGCAGGGCCGGGCTGAAGCTTTCTTT. The encoded protein is CASSLSQGRAEAFF.

In DNA form, the CDR3 reads TGCGCCAGCAGCTTGTGGTTCAGCACCTACGAGCAGTACTTC. It specifies CASSLWFSTYEQYF. The rearrangement links TRBV5-1 to TRBJ2-7, with D hard to call. The CDR3 consists of 14 residues. Trimming cost V 1 base and J 2 bases, with 10 bases left between them. Germline-derived CDR1 and CDR2 are SGHRS and YFSETQ. The full variable domain, completed using reference TRBV5-1 and TRBJ2-7, is KAGVTQTPRYLIKTRGQQVTLSCSPISGHRSVSWYQQTPGQGLQFLFEYFSETQRNKGNFPGRFSGRQFSNSRSEMNVSTLELGDSALYLCASSLWFSTYEQYFGPGTRLTVT.